The 30 T cell receptor beta chains below were found in one sample sequenced in a study of technical replicates of blood from four donors. Here immunoSEQ multiplex PCR was the method, and the copy in TCRdb shows in-frame clones only, minus some. The repertoire includes more than 65,000 clones, 92% of them detected once, and about 0.4% sits in the top ten. Source material: T cells isolated from PBMCs. These receptors originate from a human donor in good health.

This chain links TRBV7-8 with TRBJ2-1; the D gene is possibly TRBD2 (5 bases). This CDR3 is built from 16 residues. Trimming shortened V by 4 bases and J by 3 bases, and 16 bases separated the two germline ends. Germline loops: CDR1 SGHVS, CDR2 FQNEAQ. CDR3 sequence reads: CASSSLILGGYNEQFF. The DNA for the CDR3 is TGTGCCAGCAGCTCCCTTATCCTAGGAGGCTACAATGAGCAGTTCTTC.

The chain has TRBV28 and TRBJ2-7; no clear D gene. Germline-derived CDR1 and CDR2 are MDHEN and SYDVKM. This CDR3 region has 12 residues. V lost 5 bases, J lost 4 bases, and 9 bases lay in between. The CDR3 coding sequence is TGTGCCAGCAGTCCCGGTCCATACGAGCAGTACTTC. This sequence encodes CASSPGPYEQYF. Supplemented by reference TRBV28 and TRBJ2-7, the full variable domain reads DVKVTQSSRYLVKRTGEKVFLECVQDMDHENMFWYRQDPGLGLRLIYFSYDVKMKEKGDIPEGYSVSREKKERFSLILESASTNQTSMYLCASSPGPYEQYFGPGTRLTVT.

CDR3 nucleotide sequence: TGTGCCAGCAGCTCATCTAGCGGGTATAGCACAGATACGCAGTATTTT. The encoded protein is CASSSSSGYSTDTQYF. The chain is built from TRBV7-6 and TRBJ2-3, with 8 bases that match TRBD2. Germline CDR1 and CDR2: SGHVS and FNYEAQ. The J segment lost 0 bases and the V segment lost 4 bases, leaving 6 bases of the junction unmatched. The CDR3 contains 16 residues.

The V and J genes are TRBV4-2 and TRBJ2-7; 10 nucleotides match TRBD2. Trimming removed 4 bases from V and 3 bases from J; junction bases left unmatched: 6. Germline assignment: CDR1 LGHNA and CDR2 YNFKEQ. The CDR3 is made up of 15 amino acids. The CDR3 protein is CASSPSLAGVYEQYF. Here the CDR3 DNA reads TGTGCCAGCAGCCCATCCCTAGCGGGAGTCTACGAGCAGTACTTC.

This clone is a singleton in its sample. The rearrangement links TRBV9 to TRBJ2-3; 10 bases line up with TRBD2. V lost 0 bases, J lost 1 base, and 2 bases stayed unmatched. The germline gives CDR1 SGDLS, CDR2 YYNGEE. The CDR3 loop spans 16 amino acids. CDR3 region: CASSVVAGGRTDTQYF. The CDR3 region has the DNA TGTGCCAGCAGCGTAGTAGCGGGAGGACGCACAGATACGCAGTATTTT.

The chain is built from TRBV6-5 and TRBJ2-1; perhaps TRBD1 as D (6 bases). Trimming pared 6 bases from V and 8 bases from J, leaving 17 bases between. Per germline, CDR1 MNHEY and CDR2 SVGAGI. The CDR3 runs to 14 residues. The CDR3 spells CASSITGQGYEQFF. CDR3 in DNA: TGTGCCAGCAGCATTACCGGCCAGGGGTATGAGCAGTTCTTC.

The V call is TRBV14, the J call TRBJ1-1; unclear D gene. Germline V gene data show CDR1 as SGHDN and CDR2 as FVKESK. The germline V and J ends were trimmed by 4 bases and 4 bases, with 10 bases remaining between them. The CDR3 consists of 13 residues. The CDR3 sequence: CASSPGRSTEAFF. In DNA, the CDR3 is TGTGCCAGCAGCCCGGGGAGGAGCACTGAAGCTTTCTTT.

The chain recombines TRBV9 with TRBJ2-2, with a possible D match to TRBD1 (6 bases). The CDR3 extends over 16 amino acids. Germline V gives CDR1 SGDLS, CDR2 YYNGEE. V was clipped by 4 bases and J by 3 bases, with 16 bases between them. DNA for the CDR3: TGTGCCAGCAGCCCCAGGGACAAGTCCCACACCGGGGAGCTGTTTTTT. This sequence encodes CASSPRDKSHTGELFF.

V gene TRBV6-5 combines with J gene TRBJ2-5; possible D gene TRBD2, 5 bases. The CDR3 is 13 amino acids. With 7 bases removed from V and 5 bases from J, the gap between germline ends came to 14 bases. Germline CDR1 and CDR2: MNHEY and SVGAGI. The CDR3: CASTTSGYETQYF. The CDR3 coding sequence is TGTGCCAGCACGACCTCGGGGTATGAGACCCAGTACTTC.

The chain employs TRBV5-1 and TRBJ2-7; 7 bases match TRBD2. Germline trimming cut 0 bases from V and 6 bases from J; bases unmatched to any gene: 0. Germline V gene sequence: CDR1 SGHRS, CDR2 YFSETQ. The CDR3 totals 12 residues. CDR3 sequence: CASSLGGGEQYF. Written as DNA, the CDR3 is TGCGCCAGCAGCTTGGGGGGGGGCGAGCAGTACTTC.

In its sample, this clone was seen once. The CDR3 sequence is CASRQGLGYTF. CDR3 DNA: TGTGCCAGCAGGCAGGGTTTGGGCTACACCTTC. V is TRBV6-5 and J is TRBJ1-2; maybe TRBD1 (5 bases). V gave up 6 bases and J gave up 8 bases, with 10 bases separating them. This CDR3 is built from 11 residues. Germline CDR1 and CDR2: MNHEY and SVGAGI.

The gene calls are TRBV5-1 and TRBJ2-3; 7 bases align to TRBD1. This CDR3 region has 16 residues. Germline assignment: CDR1 SGHRS and CDR2 YFSETQ. The junction had 7 bases not matched to a gene; V was cut back by 2 bases and J by 1 base. The CDR3 DNA sequence: TGCGCCAGCAGCTTACAGGGGATTCTTGGCACAGATACGCAGTATTTT. Translation gives CASSLQGILGTDTQYF.

The rearrangement links TRBV29-1 to TRBJ1-5; TRBD1 agrees at 9 bases. The V gene end was trimmed by 7 bases and the J gene end by 4 bases; junction bases not matched to a gene: 5. The germline V gene encodes CDR1 SQVTM and CDR2 ANQGSEA. This CDR3 comprises 13 residues. The CDR3 nucleotides are TGCAGCGCTGGGACAGGGTTAAATCAGCCCCAGCATTTT. Amino acids: CSAGTGLNQPQHF.

The rearrangement uses TRBV27 and TRBJ2-1, with 13 bases lining up with TRBD2. Germline loops: CDR1 MNHEY, CDR2 SMNVEV (reference sequence). Trimming cost V 2 bases and J 8 bases; bases outside gene matches: 3. The CDR3 runs to 15 residues. This CDR3 is CASSLGLAGADEQFF. CDR3 DNA: TGTGCCAGCAGTTTAGGACTAGCGGGAGCGGATGAGCAGTTCTTC.

The J gene is TRBJ2-7, the V gene TRBV27, with D maybe TRBD2 (6 bases). Germline lookup yields CDR1 MNHEY and CDR2 SMNVEV (reference sequence). The CDR3 is 14 residues long. V gave up 7 bases and J gave up 4 bases, with 17 bases separating them. This chain's CDR3 is CASKTRDSQYEQYF. In nucleotides, the CDR3 is TGTGCCAGCAAAACCCGGGACTCGCAATACGAGCAGTACTTC.

The rearrangement links TRBV27 to TRBJ2-1; 9 nucleotides line up with TRBD2. Germline lookup yields CDR1 MNHEY and CDR2 SMNVEV (reference sequence). The CDR3 is made up of 14 amino acids. The V segment lost 2 bases and the J segment 8 bases; nucleotides outside the gene matches: 4. The CDR3 is CASSLAGGPYEQFF. The DNA for the CDR3 is TGTGCCAGCAGTTTAGCGGGAGGGCCATATGAGCAGTTCTTC.

The V gene is TRBV9, the J gene TRBJ2-2; 11 positions match TRBD2. Germline CDR1 and CDR2: SGDLS and YYNGEE. Trimming at V came to 0 bases and at J to 1 base, leaving 2 bases not matched to a gene. CDR3 length: 17 residues. CDR3 protein: CASSVGLAGGNTGELFF. The DNA for the CDR3 is TGTGCCAGCAGCGTAGGGCTAGCGGGAGGGAACACCGGGGAGCTGTTTTTT.

The chain combines TRBV7-6 with TRBJ2-2, with 9 positions matching TRBD2. Germline CDR1 and CDR2: SGHVS and FNYEAQ. The ends lost 2 bases at V and 6 bases at J; junction bases unmatched: 10. This CDR3 is built from 17 residues. In DNA form, the CDR3 reads TGTGCCAGCAGCTTATCGGGTAGCGGGAGTGGCCCCGGGGAGCTGTTTTTT. Translated: CASSLSGSGSGPGELFF.

This rearrangement joins TRBV10-3 to TRBJ2-3; D ambiguous. V lost 6 bases to trimming and J lost 5 bases, with 12 bases between them. The CDR3 consists of 13 residues. The germline V gene encodes CDR1 ENHRY and CDR2 SYGVKD. The DNA of the CDR3 is TGTGCCATCAGCGGTCTAGATATAGATACGCAGTATTTT. Its translation is CAISGLDIDTQYF.

This chain connects TRBV28 to TRBJ2-7; TRBD2 agrees at 11 bases. V was clipped by 5 bases and J by 4 bases; unmatched bases: 19. The CDR3 runs 19 residues. CDR1 is MDHEN, CDR2 SYDVKM, per germline. CDR3 sequence: CASSIMTSGASLRTYEQYF. CDR3 nucleotides: TGTGCCAGCAGTATTATGACTAGCGGGGCCTCTCTCAGAACGTACGAGCAGTACTTC.

The rearrangement links TRBV7-2 to TRBJ2-5; D is perhaps TRBD1 (5 bases). With 2 bases removed from V and 7 bases from J, the gap between germline ends came to 11 bases. CDR3 length equals 13 residues. Germline V gene sequence: CDR1 SGHTA, CDR2 FQGNSA. The CDR3 sequence: CASSLRGTVTQYF. The DNA for the CDR3 is TGTGCCAGCAGCTTAAGGGGAACGGTGACCCAGTACTTC.

The chain is built from TRBV13 and TRBJ2-1; TRBD2 matches at 9 bases. J lost 5 bases, V lost 5 bases, and 7 bases had no gene match. Looked up from germline, CDR1 is PRHDT and CDR2 is FYEKMQ (reference sequence). CDR3 length: 15 residues. CDR3: CASSNRLAVDNEQFF. CDR3 DNA sequence: TGTGCCAGCAGCAACCGACTAGCGGTTGACAATGAGCAGTTCTTC.

This clone appeared once. This chain joins TRBV4-2 and TRBJ2-1; D gene unclear. Per germline, CDR1 LGHNA and CDR2 YNFKEQ. Trimming stripped 0 bases from V and 6 bases from J, with 6 bases between. The CDR3 runs 13 residues. The CDR3 DNA reads as TGTGCCAGCAGCCAAGATGCAGGCAATGAGCAGTTCTTC. Its translation: CASSQDAGNEQFF.

The chain couples TRBV7-9 to TRBJ1-1, with D maybe TRBD1 (5 bases). Germline CDR1 and CDR2: SEHNR and FQNEAQ (reference sequence). The V end lost 6 bases, the J end lost 1 base, and 12 bases lay between the germline ends. CDR3 length equals 14 residues. For the CDR3, the DNA is TGTGCCAGCAGTATACACCAGGGGAACACTGAAGCTTTCTTT. The encoded protein is CASSIHQGNTEAFF.

The V and J genes are TRBV18 and TRBJ2-3; D is unresolved. Per the germline V gene, CDR1 is KGHSH and CDR2 is LQKENI. V was cut by 3 bases and J by 3 bases, with 7 bases left in between. CDR3 length: 13 residues. The CDR3 reads CASSPEITDTQYF. The CDR3 DNA sequence: TGTGCCAGCTCACCCGAGATTACAGATACGCAGTATTTT.

The V gene is TRBV9, the J gene TRBJ2-2; 8 positions agree with TRBD2. This CDR3 has 17 residues. The J segment lost 6 bases and the V segment lost 0 bases, leaving 10 bases of the junction unmatched. Germline assignment: CDR1 SGDLS and CDR2 YYNGEE. CDR3 protein: CASSVVGGLEGPGELFF. CDR3 bases: TGTGCCAGCAGCGTAGTGGGGGGACTAGAAGGACCCGGGGAGCTGTTTTTT.

The chain recombines TRBV30 with TRBJ2-2, with 9 bases that match TRBD1. There are 17 residues in the CDR3. Germline CDR1 is GTSNPN and CDR2 is SVGIG (reference sequence). V dropped 4 bases and J dropped 5; count of bases not matched to a gene: 14. In DNA form, the CDR3 reads TGTGCCTGGAAAGCCACCGCGGGACAGGGACGTACCGGGGAGCTGTTTTTT. It yields the protein CAWKATAGQGRTGELFF.

This clone occurred a few times. J is TRBJ1-4 and V is TRBV11-2; D gene ambiguous. The CDR3 contains 14 residues. The germline CDR1 and CDR2 sequences are SGHAT and FQNNGV. V was pared by 7 bases and J by 4 bases, with 13 bases between. The CDR3 region has the DNA TGTGCCAGCACCCTCAGAGGTTTTAATGAAAAACTGTTTTTT. Protein product: CASTLRGFNEKLFF.

The genes are TRBV13 and TRBJ2-2; D unclear. The CDR3 sequence is 12 residues long. Germline V gene lookup returns CDR1 PRHDT and CDR2 FYEKMQ (reference sequence). V gave up 5 bases and J gave up 6 bases, with 7 bases separating them. The CDR3 reads CASSQTAGELFF. CDR3 DNA: TGTGCCAGCAGCCAAACAGCCGGGGAGCTGTTTTTT.

The chain joins TRBV27 to TRBJ1-1, with no clear D. The CDR3 length is 14 residues. The germline gives CDR1 MNHEY, CDR2 SMNVEV (reference sequence). V lost 4 bases to trimming and J lost 4 bases, with 13 bases between them. The CDR3 sequence: CASSSIGGLTEAFF. In DNA form, the CDR3 reads TGTGCCAGCAGTTCGATTGGAGGACTCACTGAAGCTTTCTTT.